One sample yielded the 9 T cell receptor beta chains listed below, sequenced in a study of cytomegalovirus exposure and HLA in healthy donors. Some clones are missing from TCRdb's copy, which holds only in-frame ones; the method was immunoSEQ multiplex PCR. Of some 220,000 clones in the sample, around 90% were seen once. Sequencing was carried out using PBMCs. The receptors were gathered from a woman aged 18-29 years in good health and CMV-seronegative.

CDR3 amino acids: CASSPPGGTNYGYTF. As DNA, the CDR3 is TGTGCCAGCAGTCCCCCGGGGGGGACCAACTATGGCTACACCTTC. The chain couples TRBV6-6 to TRBJ1-2, with a tentative D call TRBD1 (5 bases). The germline CDR1 and CDR2 sequences are MNHNY and SVGAGI (reference sequence). This CDR3 contains 15 residues. The V end lost 5 bases, the J end lost 2 bases, and 15 bases lay between the germline ends.

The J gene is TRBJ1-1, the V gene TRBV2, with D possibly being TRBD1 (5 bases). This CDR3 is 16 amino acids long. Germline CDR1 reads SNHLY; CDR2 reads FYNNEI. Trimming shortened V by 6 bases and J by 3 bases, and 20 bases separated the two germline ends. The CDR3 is CASRNRSMGGDTEAFF. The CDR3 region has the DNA TGTGCCAGCAGGAACCGTAGTATGGGGGGGGACACTGAAGCTTTCTTT.

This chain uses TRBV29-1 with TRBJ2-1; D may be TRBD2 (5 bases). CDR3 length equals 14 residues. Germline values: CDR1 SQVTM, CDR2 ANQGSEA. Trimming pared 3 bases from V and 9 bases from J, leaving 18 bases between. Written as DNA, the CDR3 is TGCAGCGTTGACGCTAGCAGGTTTATCGCTGAGCAGTTCTTC. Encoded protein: CSVDASRFIAEQFF.

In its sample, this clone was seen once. This CDR3 reads CASSSPGTSTDTQYF. The CDR3 region has the DNA TGTGCCAGCAGTTCGCCCGGGACTAGCACAGATACGCAGTATTTT. The V and J genes are TRBV6-6 and TRBJ2-3; D might be TRBD2 (6 bases). Germline V gives CDR1 MNHNY, CDR2 SVGAGI (reference sequence). There are 15 residues in the CDR3. The V end was cut by 4 bases, the J end by 0 bases, with 11 bases between.

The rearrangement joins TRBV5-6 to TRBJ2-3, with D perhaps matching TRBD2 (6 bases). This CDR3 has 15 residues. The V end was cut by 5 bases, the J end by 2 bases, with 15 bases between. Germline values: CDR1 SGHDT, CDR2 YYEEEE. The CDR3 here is CASRKNGGYTDTQYF. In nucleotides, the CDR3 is TGTGCCAGCAGAAAGAATGGGGGGTACACAGATACGCAGTATTTT.

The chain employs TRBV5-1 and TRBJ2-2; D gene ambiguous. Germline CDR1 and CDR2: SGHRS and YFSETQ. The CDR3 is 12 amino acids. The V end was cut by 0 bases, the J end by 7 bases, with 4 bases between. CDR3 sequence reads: CASSLELGELFF. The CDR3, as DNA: TGCGCCAGCAGCTTGGAGCTCGGGGAGCTGTTTTTT.

The CDR3 DNA reads TGTGCCAGCAGTGAAGCGCTCGGGATGATGAACACTGAAGCTTTCTTT. Encoded protein: CASSEALGMMNTEAFF. This chain links TRBV6-1 with TRBJ1-1; D call uncertain. There are 16 residues in the CDR3. V gave up 0 bases and J gave up 0 bases, with 11 bases separating them. The germline V gene has CDR1 MNHNS and CDR2 SASEGT.

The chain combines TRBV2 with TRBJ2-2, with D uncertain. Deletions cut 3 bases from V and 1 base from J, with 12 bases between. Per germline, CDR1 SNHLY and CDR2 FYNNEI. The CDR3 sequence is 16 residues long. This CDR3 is CASSEVVSGNTGELFF. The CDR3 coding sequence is TGTGCCAGCAGTGAGGTGGTGTCGGGGAACACCGGGGAGCTGTTTTTT.

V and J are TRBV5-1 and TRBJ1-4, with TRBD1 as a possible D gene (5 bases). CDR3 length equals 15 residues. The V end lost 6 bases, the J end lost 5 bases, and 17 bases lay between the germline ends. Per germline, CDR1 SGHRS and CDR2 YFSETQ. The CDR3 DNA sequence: TGCGCCAGCAAGGTGGTTGCAGGGCGCAATGAAAAACTGTTTTTT. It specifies CASKVVAGRNEKLFF.